This entry concerns a single T cell receptor beta chain. The intended depth for sequencing was 1 in 200,000 to 1 in 1 million T cells. Some clones are missing from TCRdb's copy, which holds only in-frame ones; the method was immunoSEQ multiplex PCR. The data contain about 140,000 clones, 80% to 95% of them singletons. Germline CDR1 is SGDLS and CDR2 is YYNGEE. The CDR3 sequence is 16 residues long. V lost 4 bases to trimming and J lost 5 bases; unmatched junction nucleotides: 12. These data belong to a study of cytotoxic CD8 clonotypes in ibrutinib-treated CLL. The chain links TRBV9 to TRBJ2-7, with TRBD2 identical over 10 bases. This receptor was taken from a human donor with chronic lymphocytic leukemia. Sequencing used PBMCs, obtained after 12 months of ibrutinib treatment. The CDR3 region is CASSTSGGGTSDEQYF. The CDR3 nucleotides are TGTGCCAGCAGCACGTCTGGGGGAGGGACTAGCGACGAGCAGTACTTC.